This TCR beta chain was observed in a study of identical twins. MiXCR, applied by TCRdb to the 5' RACE reads, yields one record per CDR3 protein. In the table there are hundreds of thousands of distinct CDR3 sequences, 24% of which are singletons. With 1 base removed from V and 4 bases from J, the gap between germline ends came to 14 bases. The CDR3 length is 14 residues. CDR1 is GTSNPN, CDR2 SVGIG, per germline (reference sequence). The same data also contributed to another study, on T cells expressing NK-cell markers. That work states: Of eight sequenced donors, seven were HCMV-seropositive and one HCMV-seronegative. CD8+ T cells in a handful of donors included dominant NKG2C+ clonotypes at 1.0-7.0%. No clear determination of HCMV specificity was made for expanded NKG2C+ T cell clones.

The J gene is TRBJ2-7, the V gene TRBV30; maybe TRBD2 (6 bases). This receptor was obtained from a young woman in good health. The specimen sequenced was CD4+ T cells sorted from blood. CDR3 DNA: TGTGCCTGGAGTGGGGACTCCTTAGGATACGAGCAGTACTTC. Its translation is CAWSGDSLGYEQYF.